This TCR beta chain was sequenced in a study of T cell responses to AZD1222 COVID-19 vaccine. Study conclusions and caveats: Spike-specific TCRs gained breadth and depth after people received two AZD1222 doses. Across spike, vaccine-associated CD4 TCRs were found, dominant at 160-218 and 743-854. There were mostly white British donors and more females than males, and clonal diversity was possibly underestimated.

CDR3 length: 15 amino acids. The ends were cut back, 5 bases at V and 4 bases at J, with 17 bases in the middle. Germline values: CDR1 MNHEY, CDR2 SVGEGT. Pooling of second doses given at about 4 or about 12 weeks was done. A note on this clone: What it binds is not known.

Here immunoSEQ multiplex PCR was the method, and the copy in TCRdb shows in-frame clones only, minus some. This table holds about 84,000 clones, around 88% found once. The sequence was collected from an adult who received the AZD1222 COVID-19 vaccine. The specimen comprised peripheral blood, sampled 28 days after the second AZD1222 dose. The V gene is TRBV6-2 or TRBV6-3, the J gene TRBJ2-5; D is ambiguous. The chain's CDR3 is CASSDPTGLGETQYF. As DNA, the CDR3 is TGTGCCAGCAGTGATCCTACGGGCTTGGGAGAGACCCAGTACTTC.